The 26 T cell receptor beta chains below all came from one sample that was sequenced in a study of immune characterization of retroperitoneal liposarcoma. TCRdb called the PCR reads again in MiXCR, with one record for every CDR3 protein. The sample lists 10,000 or so distinct CDR3 sequences; approximately 27% were seen once. Sequencing was done on a sample of tumor tissue. Receptor source: a male donor with retroperitoneal liposarcoma.

This clonotype is medium-sized in the sample. This chain links TRBV11-2 with TRBJ2-3; 10 nucleotides match TRBD2. Germline loops: CDR1 SGHAT, CDR2 FQNNGV. The CDR3 sequence is 15 residues long. The junction had 1 base not matched to a gene; V was cut back by 3 bases and J by 1 base. The CDR3 sequence: CASSFSGRRTDTQYF. The CDR3, as DNA: TGTGCCAGCAGCTTTAGCGGGAGGCGCACAGATACGCAGTATTTT.

In its sample, this clonotype is medium-sized. The V and J genes are TRBV6-1 and TRBJ2-7; TRBD1 is a possible D gene (6 bases). The CDR3 contains 12 residues. CDR1 MNHNS and CDR2 SASEGT come from the germline V gene. V dropped 6 bases and J dropped 4 bases, with 10 bases sitting between them. This CDR3 reads CASSLTGYEQYF. For the CDR3, the DNA is TGTGCCAGCAGCCTTACAGGGTACGAGCAGTACTTC.

The genes are TRBV25-1 and TRBJ2-1; possible D gene TRBD1, 9 bases. V shed 6 bases and J shed 13 bases, with 28 bases lying between them. CDR3 length: 16 residues. Germline CDR1 MGHDK, CDR2 SYGVNS. The CDR3 protein is CASRVNSGTGQETQFF. For the CDR3, the DNA is TGTGCCAGCAGAGTGAATAGCGGGACAGGGCAAGAGACCCAGTTCTTC.

The chain carries TRBV7-8 and TRBJ1-2, with a weak D call TRBD1 (5 bases). From germline, CDR1 is SGHVS and CDR2 FQNEAQ. CDR3 length: 17 amino acids. The germline V and J ends were trimmed by 1 base and 0 bases, with 15 bases remaining between them. Written as DNA, the CDR3 is TGTGCCAGCAGCTTAGGGGTCGTTGGGGCACCTAACTATGGCTACACCTTC. It translates to CASSLGVVGAPNYGYTF.

This clonotype has at least ten counts. The V and J genes are TRBV11-3 and TRBJ2-4; 10 bases fit TRBD2. V dropped 5 bases and J dropped 13; count of bases not matched to a gene: 14. CDR3 length: 15 residues. The germline gives CDR1 SGHNT, CDR2 YENEEA. For the CDR3, the DNA is TGTGCCAGCAGCCCTCAAGCGGGAGGGGGGTGGGGCCAGTACTTC. Residues: CASSPQAGGGWGQYF.

The chain recombines TRBV6-1 with TRBJ2-7; D gene ambiguous. Near its end, the DNA agrees better with TRBJ2-1, so the J call may be wrong. Germline V gene lookup returns CDR1 MNHNS and CDR2 SASEGT. The CDR3 runs 10 residues. The CDR3 spells CASSEWVQFF. CDR3 sequence (DNA): TGTGCCAGCAGTGAATGGGTGCAGTTCTTC.

Ten or more counts support this clonotype. The chain recombines TRBV7-8 with TRBJ2-7, with D possibly being TRBD2 (6 bases). The CDR3 has 14 residues. The V end lost 2 bases, the J end lost 2 bases, and 10 bases lay between the germline ends. Germline V lookup: CDR1 SGHVS, CDR2 FQNEAQ. The CDR3 here is CASSLSGLAYEQYF. In nucleotides, the CDR3 is TGTGCCAGCAGCTTATCGGGACTCGCCTACGAGCAGTACTTC. The whole variable domain, remainder taken from reference TRBV7-8 and TRBJ2-7, is GAGVSQSPRYKVAKRGQDVALRCDPISGHVSLFWYQQALGQGPEFLTYFQNEAQLDKSGLPSDRFFAERPEGSVSTLKIQRTQQEDSAVYLCASSLSGLAYEQYFGPGTRLTVT.

This clonotype counts as medium-sized. This chain uses TRBV6-1 with TRBJ2-1, with 9 bases identical to TRBD1. CDR1 is MNHNS, CDR2 SASEGT, per germline. Trimming at V came to 2 bases and at J to 10 bases, leaving 15 bases not matched to a gene. CDR3 length: 17 amino acids. The DNA of the CDR3 is TGTGCCAGCAGTGAATATAACTGGGGACAGGGCTCCTACGAGCAGTTCTTC. Translated, it gives CASSEYNWGQGSYEQFF.

This clonotype was detected a few times. The genes are TRBV6-1 and TRBJ2-1, with TRBD2 matching 7 bases. The CDR3 is made up of 16 amino acids. V was clipped by 4 bases and J by 0 bases; unmatched bases: 6. CDR1 MNHNS and CDR2 SASEGT come from the germline V gene. CDR3 loop: CASSALRGSSYNEQFF. The CDR3 bases are TGTGCCAGCAGTGCGCTGCGGGGGAGCTCCTACAATGAGCAGTTCTTC.

By frequency in the sample, this clonotype is medium-sized. The rearrangement uses TRBV7-2 and TRBJ2-7; weak D call: TRBD1 (5 bases). The germline CDR1 and CDR2 sequences are SGHTA and FQGNSA. Trimming removed 3 bases at V and 4 bases at J, with 13 bases between. The CDR3 runs to 14 residues. For the CDR3, the DNA is TGTGCCAGCAGCTTGATAGGGGTACCGTACGAGCAGTACTTC. Amino acid sequence: CASSLIGVPYEQYF.

This clonotype was seen repeatedly, ten times or more. The rearrangement uses TRBV6-1 and TRBJ2-1; 11 bases align to TRBD2. CDR1 and CDR2 (germline): MNHNS, SASEGT. There are 15 residues in the CDR3. J gave up 13 bases and V 4 bases, and 12 bases lay outside the gene matches. The CDR3, as DNA: TGTGCCAGCAGTGCCCGGACTAGCGGGCAAGAGACCCAGTTCTTC. It is translated as CASSARTSGQETQFF.

The V gene is TRBV6-5, the J gene TRBJ2-7, with a tentative D call TRBD2 (6 bases). This CDR3 contains 13 residues. CDR1 and CDR2 from the germline V gene are MNHEY and SVGAGI. The V and J ends lost 7 bases and 0 bases respectively, with 10 bases between them. The CDR3: CASNELASYEQYF. CDR3 nucleotides: TGTGCCAGCAACGAACTAGCCTCCTACGAGCAGTACTTC.

This sequence joins TRBV11-2 and TRBJ2-5, with 16 bases matching TRBD2. The DNA matches TRBJ2-1 better at its end, which makes the J call doubtful. Germline lookup yields CDR1 SGHAT and CDR2 FQNNGV. The CDR3 is made up of 17 amino acids. CDR3 sequence reads: CASSRTGTSGGAETQFF. As DNA, the CDR3 is TGTGCCAGCAGCCGAACCGGGACTAGCGGGGGGGCAGAGACCCAGTTCTTC.

This clonotype was detected many times. This chain joins TRBV12-3 or TRBV12-4 and TRBJ2-1; weak D call: TRBD2 (6 bases). The J call may be in error: the DNA end matches TRBJ2-7 better. CDR3 length: 15 residues. CDR3 coding DNA: TGTGCCAGCCGCCTTTTGTCCGGGAGCTACAATGAGCAGTACTTC. This sequence encodes CASRLLSGSYNEQYF.

This clonotype is labeled as medium-sized. The V gene is TRBV7-2, the J gene TRBJ2-1, with D unresolved. The V end lost 2 bases, the J end lost 13 bases, and 21 bases lay between the germline ends. This CDR3 is built from 15 residues. Germline V lookup: CDR1 SGHTA, CDR2 FQGNSA. CDR3 coding DNA: TGTGCCAGCAGCTTAATCCAGCTCCCCGGAGAGACCCAGTTCTTC. Amino acid sequence: CASSLIQLPGETQFF.

By frequency in the sample, this clonotype is medium-sized. The chain links TRBV7-6 to TRBJ2-3; D gene unclear. CDR1 and CDR2 (germline): SGHVS, FNYEAQ. Trimming stripped 0 bases from V and 5 bases from J, with 18 bases between. The CDR3 consists of 17 residues. The CDR3 region is CASSLAGAHTHGDTQYF. The DNA for the CDR3 is TGTGCCAGCAGCTTAGCGGGCGCACACACACACGGAGATACGCAGTATTTT.

This clonotype has only a few counts. The chain has TRBV18 and TRBJ2-1; tentative D call: TRBD1 (6 bases). Per germline, CDR1 KGHSH and CDR2 LQKENI. Trimming shortened V by 3 bases and J by 10 bases, and 16 bases separated the two germline ends. This CDR3 region has 14 residues. CDR3 coding DNA: TGTGCCAGCTCACCCTCGCAGGGGCCCTACGAGCAGTTCTTC. It is translated as CASSPSQGPYEQFF.

This clonotype is categorized as large. The chain joins TRBV7-2 to TRBJ2-5; no firm D call. V was pared by 5 bases and J by 4 bases, with 20 bases between. Germline CDR1 SGHTA, CDR2 FQGNSA. This CDR3 is built from 16 residues. CDR3 bases: TGTGCCAGCAGCCCCTTGGCGCTAGTTCAGCTAGAGACCCAGTACTTC. It codes for CASSPLALVQLETQYF.

By proportion, this clonotype is medium-sized. This chain connects TRBV11-2 to TRBJ2-3; the match to TRBD1 covers 9 bases. V dropped 5 bases and J dropped 4; count of bases not matched to a gene: 7. Germline CDR1 is SGHAT and CDR2 is FQNNGV. The CDR3 is 15 amino acids. The CDR3 loop reads CASSPRDRVSDTQYF. The CDR3 nucleotides read TGTGCCAGCAGCCCCCGGGACAGGGTTTCAGATACGCAGTATTTT.

In this sample, this clonotype turned up many times. The chain carries TRBV6-1 and TRBJ2-1; 15 bases align to TRBD2. The germline V gene encodes CDR1 MNHNS and CDR2 SASEGT. The CDR3 has 15 amino acids. The V and J ends lost 5 bases and 9 bases, in that order; junction bases with no gene match: 5. The CDR3 DNA reads TGTGCCAGCAGTTGGACTAGCGGGGGGGCCTCTGAGCAGTTCTTC. Translating gives CASSWTSGGASEQFF.

This clonotype was found many times. The chain is built from TRBV6-1 and TRBJ2-3; tentative D call: TRBD2 (7 bases). The V end lost 7 bases, the J end lost 3 bases, and 17 bases lay between the germline ends. This CDR3 region has 15 residues. In germline, CDR1 is MNHNS, CDR2 SASEGT. The CDR3 bases are TGTGCCAGCAAGACGGGGGGAAGGGGGACAGATACGCAGTATTTT. This encodes CASKTGGRGTDTQYF.

This clonotype is medium-sized (0.01 to 0.1%). The V call is TRBV12-3 or TRBV12-4, the J call TRBJ2-1; TRBD1 agrees at 9 bases. The ends lost 4 bases at V and 13 bases at J; junction bases unmatched: 14. This CDR3 is built from 15 residues. The chain's CDR3 is CASSWGDRESETQFF. The CDR3, as DNA: TGTGCCAGCAGTTGGGGGGACAGGGAGTCTGAGACCCAGTTCTTC.

In this sample, this clonotype turned up a few times. The CDR3 sequence is CASSQDGQFSGANVLTF. Here the CDR3 DNA reads TGCGCCAGCAGCCAAGATGGACAATTCTCTGGGGCCAACGTCCTGACTTTC. The chain joins TRBV4-1 to TRBJ2-6, with D maybe TRBD1 (5 bases). The CDR3 totals 17 residues. Germline CDR1 is MGHRA and CDR2 is YSYEKL. V gave up 0 bases and J gave up 0 bases, with 9 bases separating them.

The rearrangement links TRBV7-6 to TRBJ2-1, with 7 bases that match TRBD1. From germline, CDR1 is SGHVS and CDR2 FNYEAQ. The CDR3 covers 13 residues. V shed 10 bases and J 0 bases; nucleotides not matched to a gene: 3. This chain's CDR3 is CATWDSSYNEQFF. The DNA of the CDR3 is TGTGCCACGTGGGACAGCTCCTACAATGAGCAGTTCTTC.

In its sample, this clonotype is medium-sized. The chain links TRBV6-6 to TRBJ2-5; D remains ambiguous. Germline values: CDR1 MNHNY, CDR2 SVGAGI (reference sequence). V shed 0 bases and J shed 2 bases, with 7 bases lying between them. The CDR3 totals 14 residues. The CDR3 DNA reads TGTGCCAGCAGTTACTCCCGCAGGCAAGAGACCCAGTACTTC. Amino acids: CASSYSRRQETQYF.

By share, this clonotype ranks as medium-sized. The DNA for the CDR3 is TGTGCCAGCAGCATGAGCGGGGACAATGAGCAGTTCTTC. This translates into CASSMSGDNEQFF. This chain joins TRBV7-8 and TRBJ2-1; 7 bases agree with TRBD2. Trimming removed 5 bases from V and 5 bases from J; junction bases left unmatched: 3. This CDR3 is 13 amino acids long. Germline loops: CDR1 SGHVS, CDR2 FQNEAQ.